These 5 T cell receptor beta chains originate from one sample sequenced in a study of early T cells in non-severe SARS-CoV-2 infection. TCRdb analysed the 5' RACE reads with MiXCR anew, one entry per CDR3 protein. There are about 56,000 distinct CDR3 sequences in the sample; about 10% occur only once, and roughly 6% lies in the top ten. The sequencing input was whole blood. These receptors came from an adult who was a healthcare worker with PCR-confirmed SARS-CoV-2 infection or an uninfected control (not recorded which).

This clonotype was counted many times. V gene TRBV3-1 combines with J gene TRBJ1-2; TRBD1 agrees at 8 bases. This CDR3 spans 15 amino acids. V lost 4 bases and J lost 2; bases outside the gene matches: 6. CDR1 and CDR2 from the germline V gene are LGHDT and YNNKEL (reference sequence). CDR3 protein: CASSPPWTGNYGYTF. CDR3 in DNA: TGTGCCAGCAGCCCTCCTTGGACAGGGAACTATGGCTACACCTTC.

In its sample, this clonotype was seen many times. The J gene is TRBJ2-3, the V gene TRBV7-3, with TRBD2 identical over 7 bases. Trimming removed 6 bases from V and 3 bases from J; junction bases left unmatched: 3. Germline V gene data show CDR1 as SGHTA and CDR2 as FQGTGA. The length of the CDR3 is 13 residues. The CDR3 nucleotides are TGTGCCAGCAGTAGCGGGTGGACAGATACGCAGTATTTT. This sequence encodes CASSSGWTDTQYF.

This clonotype was seen only a few times. The chain has TRBV20-1 and TRBJ2-3; tentatively, D is TRBD1 (5 bases). This CDR3 spans 15 amino acids. Germline CDR1 DFQATT, CDR2 SNEGSKA (reference sequence). Trimming stripped 0 bases from V and 0 bases from J, with 10 bases between. The CDR3 reads CSARDTRASTDTQYF. The CDR3 DNA is TGCAGTGCTAGAGATACCAGGGCCAGCACAGATACGCAGTATTTT.

This clonotype was detected only a few times. V and J are TRBV4-1 and TRBJ1-6; D gene ambiguous. The CDR3 runs to 15 residues. The ends were cut back, 0 bases at V and 9 bases at J, with 12 bases in the middle. Germline CDR1 and CDR2: MGHRA and YSYEKL. In DNA, the CDR3 is TGCGCCAGCAGCCAAGAGGGCCAGATCGTTTCACCCCTCCACTTT. As protein: CASSQEGQIVSPLHF.

Points on this clonotype: A read error may be the cause here, since a much bigger clone is one base away. The rearrangement joins TRBV7-9 to TRBJ2-3; no clear D. CDR1 is SEHNR and CDR2 is FQNEAQ in the germline V gene (reference sequence). The CDR3 contains 17 residues. CDR3 protein: CASSPQIQSYHTDAQYF. The CDR3, as DNA: TGTGCCAGCAGCCCCCAAATTCAGTCCTACCACACAGATGCGCAGTATTTT.